A single sample gave rise to the 18 T cell receptor beta chains below, sequenced in a study of shared clonotypes between healthy human individuals. Clones were sequenced by immunoSEQ multiplex PCR, and TCRdb holds only the in-frame ones, with some missing. The sample has about 320,000 clones; around 90% are singletons. Sequencing used memory CD8+ T cells sorted from blood. As for subset: CD45RO+ cells pooled with CCR7-negative TemRA cells. The receptors here all came from a man aged 18 to 29 in good health.

This sequence joins TRBV5-6 and TRBJ2-3; TRBD2 matches at 9 bases. V lost 0 bases and J lost 4; bases outside the gene matches: 9. The CDR3 has 17 amino acids. The germline gives CDR1 SGHDT, CDR2 YYEEEE. The CDR3 bases are TGTGCCAGCAGCTTGGGTATTAGCGGGAGTAGGGCAGATACGCAGTATTTT. Translating it yields CASSLGISGSRADTQYF. Based on the CDR3 plus reference TRBV5-6 and TRBJ2-3, the full variable domain is DAGVTQSPTHLIKTRGQQVTLRCSPKSGHDTVSWYQQALGQGPQFIFQYYEEEERQRGNFPDRFSGHQFPNYSSELNVNALLLGDSALYLCASSLGISGSRADTQYFGPGTRLTVL.

The chain recombines TRBV6-1 with TRBJ1-2; TRBD1 is a possible D gene (5 bases). V lost 4 bases, J lost 1 base, and 13 bases lay in between. The germline V gene has CDR1 MNHNS and CDR2 SASEGT. This CDR3 comprises 15 residues. In DNA form, the CDR3 reads TGTGCCAGCAGTGGCGTCCGGGGCGGTAACTATGGCTACACCTTC. Amino acid sequence: CASSGVRGGNYGYTF.

The chain recombines TRBV18 with TRBJ2-7, with no clear D. V lost 1 base, J lost 3 bases, and 10 bases lay in between. CDR3 length equals 14 residues. The germline CDR1 and CDR2 sequences are KGHSH and LQKENI. The CDR3 region is CASSPHDVNYEQYF. CDR3 DNA sequence: TGTGCCAGCTCACCACATGACGTCAACTACGAGCAGTACTTC.

J is TRBJ1-1 and V is TRBV9, with 7 bases lining up with TRBD1. The germline V gene encodes CDR1 SGDLS and CDR2 YYNGEE. The CDR3 is 14 residues long. V trimming: 6 bases; J trimming: 5 bases; junction bases outside the gene matches: 10. CDR3 DNA: TGTGCCAGCACTCCCTCAGGGGGGGAGACTGAAGCTTTCTTT. It yields the protein CASTPSGGETEAFF.

Here the CDR3 DNA reads TGTGCCACCAGCAGAGATTTTCAAGGGGTCATCTATGGCTACACCTTC. Translating gives CATSRDFQGVIYGYTF. This sequence joins TRBV15 and TRBJ1-2; tentatively, D is TRBD1 (5 bases). Trimming took off 0 bases at V and 4 bases at J, with 15 bases between the two ends. The CDR3 has 16 residues. Germline-derived CDR1 and CDR2 are LNHNV and YYDKDF (reference sequence).

The V and J genes are TRBV9 and TRBJ1-2, with D perhaps TRBD1 (6 bases). The ends were cut back, 1 base at V and 5 bases at J, with 6 bases in the middle. This CDR3 is built from 12 residues. Germline V gene sequence: CDR1 SGDLS, CDR2 YYNGEE. CDR3 sequence: CASSVTGYGYTF. The CDR3 DNA is TGTGCCAGCAGCGTAACAGGGTATGGCTACACCTTC.

The rearrangement joins TRBV27 to TRBJ1-2, with D perhaps matching TRBD1 (5 bases). Germline V gene sequence: CDR1 MNHEY, CDR2 SMNVEV (reference sequence). The CDR3 sequence is 15 residues long. Trimming took 7 bases from V and 0 from J, leaving 15 bases between them. CDR3 in amino acids: CASTLSGVTNYGYTF. CDR3 in DNA: TGTGCCAGCACCCTCTCGGGGGTTACTAACTATGGCTACACCTTC.

The chain is built from TRBV2 and TRBJ2-1; D call uncertain. Trimming pared 6 bases from V and 5 bases from J, leaving 5 bases between. This CDR3 spans 11 amino acids. From germline, CDR1 is SNHLY and CDR2 FYNNEI. The CDR3 spells CASRIDNEQFF. The CDR3 bases are TGTGCCAGCAGGATTGACAATGAGCAGTTCTTC. Full variable domain (outside the CDR3, taken from reference TRBV2 and TRBJ2-1): EPEVTQTPSHQVTQMGQEVILRCVPISNHLYFYWYRQILGQKVEFLVSFYNNEISEKSEIFDDQFSVERPDGSNFTLKIRSTKLEDSAMYFCASRIDNEQFFGPGTRLTVL.

This clone has ten or more counts. The chain has TRBV19 and TRBJ2-1, with 10 bases matching TRBD1. Trimming took 7 bases from V and 6 from J; bases not matched to a gene: 9. Germline CDR1 reads LNHDA; CDR2 reads SQIVND (reference sequence). There are 15 residues in the CDR3. For the CDR3, the DNA is TGTGCCAGTACCCCAGGGGGACAGGGGTTCAATGAGCAGTTCTTC. Translation: CASTPGGQGFNEQFF.

The chain carries TRBV4-1 and TRBJ2-3; 10 bases are a match to TRBD2. The V segment lost 3 bases and the J segment 7 bases; nucleotides outside the gene matches: 10. Germline V gene sequence: CDR1 MGHRA, CDR2 YSYEKL. The CDR3 length is 16 residues. The CDR3 bases are TGCGCCAGCAGCCAGTATCCTAGCGGGAGTTGGTATACGCAGTATTTT. This codes for CASSQYPSGSWYTQYF.

This chain joins TRBV2 and TRBJ2-1; 7 positions agree with TRBD2. The germline V gene has CDR1 SNHLY and CDR2 FYNNEI. J was trimmed by 6 bases and V by 4 bases; bases with no gene match: 9. The CDR3 loop spans 15 amino acids. The CDR3 here is CASSAPGGAGNEQFF. The CDR3, as DNA: TGTGCCAGCAGTGCCCCGGGGGGAGCCGGCAATGAGCAGTTCTTC.

The rearrangement uses TRBV10-1 and TRBJ2-2, with 8 bases identical to TRBD1. J lost 9 bases, V lost 5 bases, and 2 bases had no gene match. This CDR3 has 12 residues. Per the germline V gene, CDR1 is WNHNN and CDR2 is SYGVQD (reference sequence). The CDR3 region has the DNA TGCGCCAGCAGTCAGGGGGCCTGGGAGCTGTTTTTT. Protein product: CASSQGAWELFF.

The chain employs TRBV2 and TRBJ2-2, with 8 positions matching TRBD1. From germline, CDR1 is SNHLY and CDR2 FYNNEI. This CDR3 has 17 amino acids. Germline trimming cut 6 bases from V and 2 bases from J; bases unmatched to any gene: 11. The CDR3 region has the DNA TGTGCCAGCAGCGGAGGAAAGGACAGGGTTAACACCGGGGAGCTGTTTTTT. The encoded protein is CASSGGKDRVNTGELFF.

This clone was recorded once. The chain has TRBV4-1 and TRBJ1-5, with 8 bases matching TRBD1. The germline CDR1 and CDR2 sequences are MGHRA and YSYEKL. The CDR3 loop spans 16 amino acids. V trimming: 3 bases; J trimming: 5 bases; junction bases outside the gene matches: 9. CDR3: CASSHDPGGADQPQHF. Here the CDR3 DNA reads TGCGCCAGCAGCCACGATCCAGGGGGCGCGGATCAGCCCCAGCATTTT.

This chain joins TRBV28 and TRBJ1-6; TRBD1 matches 9 bases. Germline V gene sequence: CDR1 MDHEN, CDR2 SYDVKM. With V trimmed by 5 bases and J by 8 bases, 7 bases remained unmatched. This CDR3 region has 15 residues. DNA of the CDR3: TGTGCCAGCAGTCCTCGGGACAGGGTAGATTCACCCCTCCACTTT. Residues: CASSPRDRVDSPLHF.

The rearrangement links TRBV6-1 to TRBJ2-2; 7 bases are a match to TRBD2. Trimming took 9 bases from V and 5 from J; bases not matched to a gene: 6. The CDR3 has 13 amino acids. The germline V gene encodes CDR1 MNHNS and CDR2 SASEGT. The CDR3 reads CARTGGGTGELFF. In DNA, the CDR3 is TGTGCCAGGACGGGGGGAGGGACCGGGGAGCTGTTTTTT.

The sample holds one count of this clone. As DNA, the CDR3 is TGTGCCAGAAGCCATACTAGCGGGAAGGGAGAGACCCAGTACTTC. Translation: CARSHTSGKGETQYF. The chain has TRBV5-3 and TRBJ2-5; 10 nucleotides agree with TRBD2. TRBV5-3 is flagged as an ORF with uncertain function. V lost 4 bases, J lost 4 bases, and 7 bases stayed unmatched. The CDR3 extends over 15 amino acids.

The genes are TRBV10-2 and TRBJ2-3; D is perhaps TRBD1 (5 bases). Germline V gene data show CDR1 as WSHSY and CDR2 as SAAADI. V was trimmed by 8 bases and J by 0 bases, leaving 18 bases between them. This CDR3 comprises 16 residues. CDR3: CASGLGHMTSTDTQYF. CDR3 sequence (DNA): TGCGCCAGCGGCCTTGGACATATGACTAGCACAGATACGCAGTATTTT.